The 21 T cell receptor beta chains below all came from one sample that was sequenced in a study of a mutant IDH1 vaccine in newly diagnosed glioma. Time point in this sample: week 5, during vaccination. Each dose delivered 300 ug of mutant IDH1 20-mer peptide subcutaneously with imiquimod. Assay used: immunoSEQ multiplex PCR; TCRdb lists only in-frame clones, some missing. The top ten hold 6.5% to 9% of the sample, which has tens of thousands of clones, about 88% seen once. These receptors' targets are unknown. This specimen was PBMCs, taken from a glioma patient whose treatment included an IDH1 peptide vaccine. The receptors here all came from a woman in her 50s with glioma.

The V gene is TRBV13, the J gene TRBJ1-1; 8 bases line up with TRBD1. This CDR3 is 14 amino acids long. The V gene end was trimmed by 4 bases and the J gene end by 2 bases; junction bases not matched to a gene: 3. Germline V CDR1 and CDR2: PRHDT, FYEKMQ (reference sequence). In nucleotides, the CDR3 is TGTGCCAGCAGCTATGGACAGGGTAACACTGAAGCTTTCTTT. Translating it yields CASSYGQGNTEAFF.

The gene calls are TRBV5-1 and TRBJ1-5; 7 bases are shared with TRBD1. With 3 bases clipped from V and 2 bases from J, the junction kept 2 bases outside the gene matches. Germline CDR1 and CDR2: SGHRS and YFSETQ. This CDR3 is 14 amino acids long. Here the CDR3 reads CASSWGTGNQPQHF. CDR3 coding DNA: TGCGCCAGCAGCTGGGGGACAGGCAATCAGCCCCAGCATTTT.

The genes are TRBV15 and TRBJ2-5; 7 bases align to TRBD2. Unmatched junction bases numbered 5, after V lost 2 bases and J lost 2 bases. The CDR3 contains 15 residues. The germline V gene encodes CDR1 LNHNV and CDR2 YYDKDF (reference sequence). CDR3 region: CATSRTGGGQETQYF. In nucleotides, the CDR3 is TGTGCCACCAGCAGAACGGGGGGAGGACAAGAGACCCAGTACTTC. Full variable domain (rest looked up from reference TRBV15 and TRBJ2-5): DAMVIQNPRYQVTQFGKPVTLSCSQTLNHNVMYWYQQKSSQAPKLLFHYYDKDFNNEADTPDNFQSRRPNTSFCFLDIRSPGLGDTAMYLCATSRTGGGQETQYFGPGTRLLVL.

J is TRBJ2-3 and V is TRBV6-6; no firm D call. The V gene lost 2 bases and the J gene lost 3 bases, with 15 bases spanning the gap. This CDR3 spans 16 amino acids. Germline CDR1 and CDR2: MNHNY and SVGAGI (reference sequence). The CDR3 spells CASSYTSGIDTDTQYF. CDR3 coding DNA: TGTGCCAGCAGTTACACCTCAGGTATTGATACAGATACGCAGTATTTT.

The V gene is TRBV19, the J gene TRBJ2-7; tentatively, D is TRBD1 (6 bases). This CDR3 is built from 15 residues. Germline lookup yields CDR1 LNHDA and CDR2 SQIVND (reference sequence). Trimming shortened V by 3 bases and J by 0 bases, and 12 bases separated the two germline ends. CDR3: CASSIRSGASYEQYF. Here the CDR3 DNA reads TGTGCCAGTAGTATTCGCTCAGGGGCCTCCTACGAGCAGTACTTC.

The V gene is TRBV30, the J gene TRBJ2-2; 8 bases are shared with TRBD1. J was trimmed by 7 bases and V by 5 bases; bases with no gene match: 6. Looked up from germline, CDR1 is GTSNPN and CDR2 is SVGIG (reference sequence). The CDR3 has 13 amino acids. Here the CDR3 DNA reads TGTGCCTGGGGGACAGGAAGGGACGGGGAGCTGTTTTTT. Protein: CAWGTGRDGELFF. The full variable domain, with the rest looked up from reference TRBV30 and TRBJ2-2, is SQTIHQWPATLVQPVGSPLSLECTVEGTSNPNLYWYRQAAGRGLQLLFYSVGIGQISSEVPQNLSASRPQDRQFILSSKKLLLSDSGFYLCAWGTGRDGELFFGEGSRLTVL.

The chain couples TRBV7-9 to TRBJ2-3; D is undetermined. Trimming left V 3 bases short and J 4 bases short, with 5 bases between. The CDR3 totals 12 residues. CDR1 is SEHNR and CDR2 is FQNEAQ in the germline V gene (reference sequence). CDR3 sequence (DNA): TGTGCCAGCAGCTTTTCGTCAGATACGCAGTATTTT. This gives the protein CASSFSSDTQYF.

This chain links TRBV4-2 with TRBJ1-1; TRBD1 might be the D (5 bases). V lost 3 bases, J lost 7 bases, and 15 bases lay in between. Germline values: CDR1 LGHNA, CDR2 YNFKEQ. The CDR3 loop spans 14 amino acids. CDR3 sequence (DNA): TGTGCCAGCAGCCATATCAGGGAATCTAGTGAAGCTTTCTTT. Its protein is CASSHIRESSEAFF.

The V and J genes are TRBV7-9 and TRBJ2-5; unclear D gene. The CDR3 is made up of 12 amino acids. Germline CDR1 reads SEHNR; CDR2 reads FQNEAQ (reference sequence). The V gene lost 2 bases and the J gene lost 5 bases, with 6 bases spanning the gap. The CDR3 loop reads CASSLQAETQYF. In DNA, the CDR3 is TGTGCCAGCAGCTTACAGGCGGAGACCCAGTACTTC.

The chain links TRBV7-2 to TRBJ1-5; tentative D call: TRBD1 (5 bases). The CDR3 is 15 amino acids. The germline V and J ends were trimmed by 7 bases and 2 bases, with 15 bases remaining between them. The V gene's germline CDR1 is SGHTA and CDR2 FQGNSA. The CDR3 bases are TGTGCCAGCACCACGGCTTTGGGGGGCAATCAGCCCCAGCATTTT. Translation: CASTTALGGNQPQHF.

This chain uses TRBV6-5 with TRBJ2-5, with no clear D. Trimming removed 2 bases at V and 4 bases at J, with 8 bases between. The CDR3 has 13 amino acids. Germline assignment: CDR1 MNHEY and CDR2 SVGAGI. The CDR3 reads CASSYATGETQYF. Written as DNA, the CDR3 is TGTGCCAGCAGTTACGCCACGGGAGAGACCCAGTACTTC.

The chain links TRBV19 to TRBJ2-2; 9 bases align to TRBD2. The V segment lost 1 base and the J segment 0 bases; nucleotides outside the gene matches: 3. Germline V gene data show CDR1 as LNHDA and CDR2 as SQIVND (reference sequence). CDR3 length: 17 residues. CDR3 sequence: CASSIGASGANTGELFF. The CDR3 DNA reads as TGTGCCAGTAGTATAGGCGCTAGCGGGGCGAACACCGGGGAGCTGTTTTTT.

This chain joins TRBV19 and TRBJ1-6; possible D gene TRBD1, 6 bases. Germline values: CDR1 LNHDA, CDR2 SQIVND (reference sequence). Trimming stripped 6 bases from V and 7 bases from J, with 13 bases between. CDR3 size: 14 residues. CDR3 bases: TGTGCCAGTAGATGGGCAGGGGAAAATTCACCCCTCCACTTT. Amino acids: CASRWAGENSPLHF.

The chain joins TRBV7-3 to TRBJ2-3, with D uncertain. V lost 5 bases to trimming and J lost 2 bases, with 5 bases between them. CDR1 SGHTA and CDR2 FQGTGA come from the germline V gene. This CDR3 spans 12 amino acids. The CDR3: CASSPNTDTQYF. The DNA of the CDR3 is TGTGCCAGCAGCCCAAACACAGATACGCAGTATTTT.

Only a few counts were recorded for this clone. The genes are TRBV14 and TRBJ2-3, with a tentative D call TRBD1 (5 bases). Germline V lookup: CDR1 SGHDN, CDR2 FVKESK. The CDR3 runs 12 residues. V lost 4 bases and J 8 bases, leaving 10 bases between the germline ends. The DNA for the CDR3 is TGTGCCAGCAGCCTGGGGCCTTCTACGCAGTATTTT. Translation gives CASSLGPSTQYF. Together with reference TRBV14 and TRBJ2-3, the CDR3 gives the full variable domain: EAGVTQFPSHSVIEKGQTVTLRCDPISGHDNLYWYRRVMGKEIKFLLHFVKESKQDESGMPNNRFLAERTGGTYSTLKVQPAELEDSGVYFCASSLGPSTQYFGPGTRLTVL.

This CDR3 is CASSIDRQGGTEAFF. The CDR3 DNA follows: TGTGCCAGTAGTATAGATCGACAGGGGGGTACTGAAGCTTTCTTT. This chain connects TRBV19 to TRBJ1-1; 9 nucleotides agree with TRBD1. V gave up 0 bases and J gave up 5 bases; unmatched junction bases: 4. This CDR3 is 15 amino acids long. Germline V gene lookup returns CDR1 LNHDA and CDR2 SQIVND (reference sequence). Variable domain in full (rest from reference TRBV19 and TRBJ1-1): DGGITQSPKYLFRKEGQNVTLSCEQNLNHDAMYWYRQDPGQGLRLIYYSQIVNDFQKGDIAEGYSVSREKKESFPLTVTSAQKNPTAFYLCASSIDRQGGTEAFFGQGTRLTVV.

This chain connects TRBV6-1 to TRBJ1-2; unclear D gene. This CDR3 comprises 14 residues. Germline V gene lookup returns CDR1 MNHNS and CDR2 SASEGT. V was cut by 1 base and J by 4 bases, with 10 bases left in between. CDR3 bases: TGTGCCAGCAGTGAAGACGAGGGTGGCTATGGCTACACCTTC. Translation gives CASSEDEGGYGYTF.

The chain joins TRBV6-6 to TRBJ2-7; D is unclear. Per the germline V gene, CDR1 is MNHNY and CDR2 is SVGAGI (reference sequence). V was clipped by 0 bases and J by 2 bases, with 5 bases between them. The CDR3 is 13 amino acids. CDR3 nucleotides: TGTGCCAGCAGTTACTCGGAGCCCTACGAGCAGTACTTC. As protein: CASSYSEPYEQYF.

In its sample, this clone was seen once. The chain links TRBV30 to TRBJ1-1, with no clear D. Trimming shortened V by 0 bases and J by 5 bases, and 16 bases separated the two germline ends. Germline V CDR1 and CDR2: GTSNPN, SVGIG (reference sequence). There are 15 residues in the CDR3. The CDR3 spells CAWSVRGVLRTEAFF. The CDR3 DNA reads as TGTGCCTGGAGTGTACGGGGAGTACTGAGGACTGAAGCTTTCTTT.

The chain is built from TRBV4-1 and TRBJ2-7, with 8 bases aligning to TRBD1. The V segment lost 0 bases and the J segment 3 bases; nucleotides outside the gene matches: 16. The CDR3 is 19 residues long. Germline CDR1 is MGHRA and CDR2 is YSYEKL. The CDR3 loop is CASSQDPGGDRGRRYEQYF. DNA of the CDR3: TGCGCCAGCAGCCAAGACCCTGGGGGCGACAGGGGAAGGCGCTACGAGCAGTACTTC.

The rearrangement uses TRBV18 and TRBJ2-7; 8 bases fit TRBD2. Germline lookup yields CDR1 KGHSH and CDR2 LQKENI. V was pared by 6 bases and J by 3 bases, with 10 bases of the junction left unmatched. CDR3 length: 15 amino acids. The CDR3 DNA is TGTGCCAGCTCCCCGGGTTCGGGGGGGATCTACGAGCAGTACTTC. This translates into CASSPGSGGIYEQYF.